The 32 T cell receptor beta chains presented below share a single source sample, sequenced in a study of shared clonotypes between healthy human individuals. Assay: immunoSEQ multiplex PCR; the TCRdb copy retains only in-frame clones and omits some. This sample has 1.5 million to 2.5 million clones, with about 95% found just once. Cells designated naive CD8 were CD45RO-negative and were positively selected for CCR7, with terminally differentiated effector memory CD45RA+ cells excluded. Material: naive CD8+ T cells sorted from blood. All receptors derive from a man between 18 and 35 years old in good health.

This clone has a single count. The CDR3 reads CASQANTGELFF. The CDR3, as DNA: TGTGCCAGCCAGGCGAACACCGGGGAGCTGTTTTTT. The rearrangement joins TRBV27 to TRBJ2-2; the D is unclear. This CDR3 region has 12 residues. Trimming cost V 8 bases and J 0 bases, with 4 bases left between them. The germline V gene encodes CDR1 MNHEY and CDR2 SMNVEV (reference sequence).

The chain joins TRBV9 to TRBJ1-3; no clear D. Germline assignment: CDR1 SGDLS and CDR2 YYNGEE. The CDR3 loop spans 14 amino acids. Trimming took 2 bases from V and 0 from J, leaving 6 bases between them. The DNA of the CDR3 is TGTGCCAGCAGCGTCACAGACTCTGGAAACACCATATATTTT. Translating gives CASSVTDSGNTIYF.

The V gene is TRBV13, the J gene TRBJ1-1; D ambiguous. CDR1 PRHDT and CDR2 FYEKMQ come from the germline V gene (reference sequence). Trimming cost V 2 bases and J 5 bases, with 12 bases left between them. The CDR3 is 14 amino acids. CDR3 amino acids: CASSLRHHVTEAFF. CDR3 coding DNA: TGTGCCAGCAGCTTACGACACCACGTGACTGAAGCTTTCTTT.

J is TRBJ2-7 and V is TRBV4-3; a weak D match, TRBD1 (5 bases). CDR3 length: 15 residues. V lost 0 bases, J lost 0 bases, and 9 bases lay in between. CDR1 and CDR2 from the germline V gene are LGHNA and YSLEER. The CDR3 region is CASSQDKQASYEQYF. DNA of the CDR3: TGCGCCAGCAGCCAAGACAAACAGGCCTCCTACGAGCAGTACTTC.

The chain links TRBV27 to TRBJ2-7, with D perhaps TRBD2 (5 bases). V lost 6 bases and J 6 bases, leaving 18 bases between the germline ends. Germline CDR1 and CDR2: MNHEY and SMNVEV (reference sequence). The CDR3 length is 14 residues. In DNA form, the CDR3 reads TGTGCCAGCAGCACCTTGGCGGAGGCGGTCGAGCAGTACTTC. Translating gives CASSTLAEAVEQYF.

The CDR3 DNA is TGCGCCAGCAGCCAAAGAGGGCAGGGCCTTTCCTACTATGGCTACACCTTC. Translated: CASSQRGQGLSYYGYTF. The J gene is TRBJ1-2, the V gene TRBV4-3, with a tentative D call TRBD1 (5 bases). V lost 2 bases and J lost 3, with 19 bases in between. CDR3 size: 17 residues. Germline-derived CDR1 and CDR2 are LGHNA and YSLEER.

In its sample, this clone was seen once. V is TRBV9 and J is TRBJ2-5, with D unresolved. Germline V gene sequence: CDR1 SGDLS, CDR2 YYNGEE. There are 13 residues in the CDR3. The germline V and J ends were trimmed by 0 bases and 4 bases, with 7 bases remaining between them. The CDR3 DNA reads TGTGCCAGCAGCGTAGAGTCAGGAGAGACCCAGTACTTC. Translating gives CASSVESGETQYF.

The chain uses TRBV5-1 and TRBJ2-6, with 9 bases lining up with TRBD1. Trimming took 5 bases from V and 1 from J; bases not matched to a gene: 10. The length of the CDR3 is 18 residues. The germline CDR1 and CDR2 sequences are SGHRS and YFSETQ. The CDR3 DNA sequence: TGCGCCAGCAGATCCTCCGGGACAGGGCTTTCTGGGGCCAACGTCCTGACTTTC. Protein product: CASRSSGTGLSGANVLTF. Full variable domain (remainder filled in from reference TRBV5-1 and TRBJ2-6): KAGVTQTPRYLIKTRGQQVTLSCSPISGHRSVSWYQQTPGQGLQFLFEYFSETQRNKGNFPGRFSGRQFSNSRSEMNVSTLELGDSALYLCASRSSGTGLSGANVLTFGAGSRLTVL.

In this sample, this clone turned up once. V gene TRBV19 combines with J gene TRBJ1-1; TRBD1 is a possible D gene (6 bases). Per germline, CDR1 LNHDA and CDR2 SQIVND (reference sequence). V was clipped by 7 bases and J by 4 bases, with 16 bases between them. The CDR3 extends over 14 amino acids. In nucleotides, the CDR3 is TGTGCCAGTACTCCGGGACAAGGCCCCACTGAAGCTTTCTTT. Protein sequence: CASTPGQGPTEAFF.

A single count supports this clone. This chain connects TRBV4-1 to TRBJ2-7; 11 positions agree with TRBD1. This CDR3 contains 15 residues. In germline, CDR1 is MGHRA, CDR2 YSYEKL. V lost 2 bases and J lost 3; bases outside the gene matches: 3. The CDR3 bases are TGCGCCAGCAGCCAAAGGACAGGGGGCTTCTACGAGCAGTACTTC. This translates into CASSQRTGGFYEQYF.

The chain employs TRBV5-5 and TRBJ2-1; 9 bases are a match to TRBD2. The V gene's germline CDR1 is SGHKS and CDR2 YYEKEE (reference sequence). Germline trimming cut 2 bases from V and 0 bases from J; bases unmatched to any gene: 0. The CDR3 loop spans 15 amino acids. The CDR3 reads CASSFSGSSYNEQFF. The CDR3 DNA reads as TGTGCCAGCAGCTTTAGCGGGAGCTCCTACAATGAGCAGTTCTTC.

The CDR3 region is CAISRDNSYEQYF. The DNA of the CDR3 is TGTGCCATCAGCCGGGACAACTCCTACGAGCAGTACTTC. The chain couples TRBV10-3 to TRBJ2-7, with a tentative D call TRBD1 (6 bases). Germline-derived CDR1 and CDR2 are ENHRY and SYGVKD. V dropped 6 bases and J dropped 0 bases, with 9 bases sitting between them. The CDR3 spans 13 residues.

About this clone itself: The same CDR3 is also encoded by other DNA sequences in this sample. J is TRBJ2-5 and V is TRBV11-2; 9 nucleotides agree with TRBD1. V gave up 1 base and J gave up 11 bases; unmatched junction bases: 5. The CDR3 length is 13 residues. Per the germline V gene, CDR1 is SGHAT and CDR2 is FQNNGV. The DNA for the CDR3 is TGTGCCAGCAGCTTAGTGGGACAGGGATTACAGTACTTC. It codes for CASSLVGQGLQYF.

The genes are TRBV28 and TRBJ2-1; D is unresolved. The V gene's germline CDR1 is MDHEN and CDR2 SYDVKM. The V gene lost 2 bases and the J gene lost 10 bases, with 6 bases spanning the gap. This CDR3 has 11 residues. The CDR3 region has the DNA TGTGCCAGCAGTTTACAGGCCGAGCAGTTCTTC. Translated: CASSLQAEQFF.

This clone has just a few counts. V gene TRBV13 combines with J gene TRBJ2-1, with a tentative D call TRBD2 (5 bases). The CDR3 extends over 13 amino acids. Germline CDR1 reads PRHDT; CDR2 reads FYEKMQ (reference sequence). Between the trimmed V and J ends, which lost 5 bases and 5 bases, there was a span of 10 bases. The CDR3 here is CASSPTRNNEQFF. The CDR3 DNA reads TGTGCCAGCAGCCCAACTAGAAACAATGAGCAGTTCTTC.

This chain uses TRBV27 with TRBJ2-5; D not certain. Germline V gene sequence: CDR1 MNHEY, CDR2 SMNVEV (reference sequence). The CDR3 consists of 14 residues. Trimming shortened V by 2 bases and J by 5 bases, and 12 bases separated the two germline ends. CDR3 DNA: TGTGCCAGCAGTTTAATTCCGACGATGGAGACCCAGTACTTC. Its translation is CASSLIPTMETQYF.

This clone was picked up one time. The V gene is TRBV27, the J gene TRBJ1-5; D is possibly TRBD1 (5 bases). CDR1 is MNHEY and CDR2 is SMNVEV in the germline V gene (reference sequence). Trimming took off 3 bases at V and 3 bases at J, with 24 bases between the two ends. The CDR3 consists of 19 residues. The CDR3 protein is CASSFLSRGQMRFNQPQHF. CDR3 nucleotides: TGTGCCAGCAGTTTTTTGAGCCGGGGCCAAATGAGATTCAATCAGCCCCAGCATTTT.

The chain recombines TRBV11-2 with TRBJ2-7, with 9 bases aligning to TRBD2. The CDR3 spans 15 residues. Germline-derived CDR1 and CDR2 are SGHAT and FQNNGV. Trimming removed 5 bases from V and 3 bases from J; junction bases left unmatched: 8. The DNA for the CDR3 is TGTGCCAGCAGCCCCGAGCGGGGGGATTACTACGAGCAGTACTTC. The encoded protein is CASSPERGDYYEQYF.

The chain recombines TRBV30 with TRBJ1-1; D unclear. The CDR3 totals 16 residues. V lost 2 bases and J 0 bases, leaving 16 bases between the germline ends. The V gene's germline CDR1 is GTSNPN and CDR2 SVGIG (reference sequence). CDR3 residues: CAWSFEGNLVNTEAFF. CDR3 sequence (DNA): TGTGCCTGGAGTTTCGAAGGGAATCTCGTGAACACTGAAGCTTTCTTT.

Turning to this clone: The sample contains more than one DNA sequence encoding this CDR3. J is TRBJ2-7 and V is TRBV5-6, with D uncertain. There are 13 residues in the CDR3. Germline V CDR1 and CDR2: SGHDT, YYEEEE. V lost 0 bases and J 0 bases, leaving 4 bases between the germline ends. The CDR3 nucleotides are TGTGCCAGCAGCTTGGCCAGCTCCTACGAGCAGTACTTC. Its translation is CASSLASSYEQYF.

The rearrangement joins TRBV6-1 to TRBJ1-2; 7 bases agree with TRBD1. The germline gives CDR1 MNHNS, CDR2 SASEGT. Trimming cost V 2 bases and J 5 bases; bases outside gene matches: 8. The CDR3 consists of 15 residues. The CDR3 protein is CASSEYKGTEYGYTF. Written as DNA, the CDR3 is TGTGCCAGCAGTGAATATAAAGGGACAGAATATGGCTACACCTTC.

The V gene is TRBV27, the J gene TRBJ2-7; the D gene is possibly TRBD2 (6 bases). The CDR3 is 13 residues long. Germline loops: CDR1 MNHEY, CDR2 SMNVEV (reference sequence). Deletions cut 4 bases from V and 6 bases from J, with 13 bases between. The CDR3 nucleotides read TGTGCCAGCAGTTCCCCGGGGGAGATCGAGCAGTACTTC. It yields the protein CASSSPGEIEQYF.

This chain links TRBV5-1 with TRBJ2-1; a possible D gene is TRBD1 (5 bases). Per the germline V gene, CDR1 is SGHRS and CDR2 is YFSETQ. The CDR3 is 16 amino acids. V gave up 0 bases and J gave up 2 bases, with 12 bases separating them. This CDR3 is CASSLVTGGPYNEQFF. The CDR3 region has the DNA TGCGCCAGCAGCTTGGTCACAGGTGGCCCCTACAATGAGCAGTTCTTC.

This rearrangement joins TRBV5-1 to TRBJ2-7, with 7 positions matching TRBD2. J was trimmed by 5 bases and V by 3 bases; bases with no gene match: 11. The germline gives CDR1 SGHRS, CDR2 YFSETQ. The CDR3 loop spans 15 amino acids. CDR3 protein: CASSSPTAGVHEQYF. The CDR3 DNA is TGCGCCAGCAGCTCCCCCACGGCGGGGGTCCACGAGCAGTACTTC.

The V and J genes are TRBV27 and TRBJ2-7; TRBD2 is a possible D gene (6 bases). The CDR3 has 15 amino acids. Deletions cut 2 bases from V and 3 bases from J, with 14 bases between. Germline CDR1 MNHEY, CDR2 SMNVEV (reference sequence). The CDR3 is CASSLRGTFYYEQYF. DNA of the CDR3: TGTGCCAGCAGTTTACGGGGGACTTTCTACTACGAGCAGTACTTC.

This chain links TRBV11-2 with TRBJ1-3; no clear D gene. CDR3 size: 15 residues. Germline CDR1 SGHAT, CDR2 FQNNGV. V shed 0 bases and J shed 4 bases, with 10 bases lying between them. CDR3 DNA sequence: TGTGCCAGCAGCTTAGATGTGGGGTCCGGAAACACCATATATTTT. Translated, it gives CASSLDVGSGNTIYF.

V is TRBV20-1 and J is TRBJ2-7; D is uncertain. The CDR3 has 11 residues. V lost 5 bases and J lost 2, with 7 bases in between. Germline lookup yields CDR1 DFQATT and CDR2 SNEGSKA (reference sequence). DNA of the CDR3: TGCAGTGCTCGCGCAGCCTACGAGCAGTACTTC. This encodes CSARAAYEQYF.

CDR3 sequence (DNA): TGTGCCAGCAGCCCCGGGATTAAGAATGAGCAGTTCTTC. Amino acids: CASSPGIKNEQFF. The chain carries TRBV13 and TRBJ2-1; maybe TRBD2 (5 bases). V was clipped by 5 bases and J by 7 bases, with 12 bases between them. There are 13 residues in the CDR3. Germline V gene data show CDR1 as PRHDT and CDR2 as FYEKMQ (reference sequence).

Only a few counts were recorded for this clone. The chain has TRBV7-9 and TRBJ1-2, with D perhaps TRBD1 (5 bases). V shed 10 bases and J shed 4 bases, with 13 bases lying between them. Germline V gene data show CDR1 as SEHNR and CDR2 as FQNEAQ (reference sequence). This CDR3 spans 12 amino acids. In DNA, the CDR3 is TGTGCCATGCAGGGTAGCGGCTATGGCTACACCTTC. Its translation is CAMQGSGYGYTF.

The chain uses TRBV7-2 and TRBJ2-7; 7 nucleotides agree with TRBD2. After removal of 5 bases from V and 3 bases from J, the junction contained 7 bases not matched to a gene. Germline CDR1 reads SGHTA; CDR2 reads FQGNSA. The CDR3 is 14 amino acids. The CDR3 protein is CASSPAGVNYEQYF. The CDR3 coding sequence is TGTGCCAGCAGCCCCGCGGGGGTTAACTACGAGCAGTACTTC.

This chain's CDR3 is CASSQEVLAGEPPDTQYF. The CDR3 region has the DNA TGCGCCAGCAGCCAAGAAGTCCTAGCGGGGGAACCCCCAGATACGCAGTATTTT. The chain carries TRBV4-1 and TRBJ2-3, with TRBD2 identical over 10 bases. V lost 0 bases and J lost 4; bases outside the gene matches: 10. CDR1 is MGHRA and CDR2 is YSYEKL in the germline V gene. This CDR3 is 18 amino acids long.

V is TRBV11-3 and J is TRBJ2-1, with TRBD2 identical over 9 bases. This CDR3 region has 15 residues. Germline CDR1 reads SGHNT; CDR2 reads YENEEA. Unmatched junction bases numbered 8, after V lost 3 bases and J lost 8 bases. CDR3 nucleotide sequence: TGTGCCAGCAGCTTGGGCGGGGGGGCTTTAGATGAGCAGTTCTTC. It yields the protein CASSLGGGALDEQFF.